This TCR beta chain was sequenced during a study of blood T cell repertoires in COVID-19 (dated by TCRdb to 2018 to 2021). Background for the entire study: Collaborator samples came from the United States, Italy and Spain and covered acute and convalescent phases of COVID-19. The material from the prospective study consisted of cDNA or gDNA derived from T cells, B-cell-depleted T cells, or PBMCs. Subjects who had been exposed to COVID-19, were actively infected with it, or had recovered from it provided the deeply sampled blood TCRbeta repertoires that made up the dataset. The repertoires were released in a freely available public database meant as a resource for research on the immune response to SARS-CoV-2. The samples were drawn from two sources: the first 160 participants of the ongoing ImmuneRACE study, and over 950 subjects contributed by 6 global collaborators. A de-identified subject ID, COVID-19 status, age in years and sex were almost always included in the sample metadata. Where available, HLA class I and class II types were obtained from metadata supplied by the sample provider rather than from assay-based typing. The research as a whole found: The quantity of clinical and demographic metadata differed by source and by participant and was supplied without curation.

TCRbeta CDR3 regions were amplified from genomic DNA using the immunoSEQ Assay, a bias-controlled multiplex PCR. Turning to the authors' computational methods: The number of nucleated cells in each sample was estimated by amplification of reference gene primers within the assay. Sequence reads were collapsed and filtered to measure the absolute abundance of every unique TCRbeta CDR3 rearrangement. For each sample, productive Simpson clonality was calculated as the square root of Simpson's diversity index over productive rearrangements. This immuneACCESS table, as held by TCRdb, lists in-frame sequences with V and J called but not all clones. Of the missing ones, under half trace to an unresolved V gene in checked studies; the others have no known cause. For V, J and clone size, that table is used; D and trimming come from the DNA. This sample has around 400,000 clones in its table, and more than 70% of those were observed once. Less than 1.5% of the sample rests with the top ten.

Of note for this clone: The antigen it binds to is not known. Per-base qualities were not stored, and no clone one base away is much larger.

Participants in the prospective study were enrolled through a virtual design, were aged roughly 18 to 100 years, and lived in some 24 United States geographic areas. Cohort assignment in the prospective study relied on participant-reported clinical history from a screening survey and a study questionnaire. Exposed participants were defined as having been in contact with someone with a PCR-confirmed or clinician-diagnosed COVID-19 case within 2 weeks of study entry. In the prospective study, mobile phlebotomists collected whole blood, serum and a nasopharyngeal or oropharyngeal swab from each participant. Prospective study participants could optionally give additional blood draws and questionnaires over a roughly 2-month period. Prospective study blood samples were shipped either frozen or at room temperature before DNA extraction. The specimen sequenced was PBMCs or T cells enriched from blood (not recorded which). This clonotype was sampled from a woman between 18 and 29 years old who had been exposed to COVID-19.

DNA sequence: TGTGCCAGCAGCTTAGAGTATGGCCGCGGAACAGAGACCCAGTACTTC. The translation is CASSLEYGRGTETQYF. Recombination joined TRBV13 with TRBJ2-5; there is no confident call for the D gene. From the germline V gene (reference sequence), CDR1 is PRHDT and CDR2 is FYEKMQ. From its cysteine to its phenylalanine, the CDR3 spans 16 amino acids. The kept DNA is CDR3 alone, 48 bases in frame from the first base. Between the V and J ends, shortened by 1 base and 4 bases respectively, the junction contains 16 bases.